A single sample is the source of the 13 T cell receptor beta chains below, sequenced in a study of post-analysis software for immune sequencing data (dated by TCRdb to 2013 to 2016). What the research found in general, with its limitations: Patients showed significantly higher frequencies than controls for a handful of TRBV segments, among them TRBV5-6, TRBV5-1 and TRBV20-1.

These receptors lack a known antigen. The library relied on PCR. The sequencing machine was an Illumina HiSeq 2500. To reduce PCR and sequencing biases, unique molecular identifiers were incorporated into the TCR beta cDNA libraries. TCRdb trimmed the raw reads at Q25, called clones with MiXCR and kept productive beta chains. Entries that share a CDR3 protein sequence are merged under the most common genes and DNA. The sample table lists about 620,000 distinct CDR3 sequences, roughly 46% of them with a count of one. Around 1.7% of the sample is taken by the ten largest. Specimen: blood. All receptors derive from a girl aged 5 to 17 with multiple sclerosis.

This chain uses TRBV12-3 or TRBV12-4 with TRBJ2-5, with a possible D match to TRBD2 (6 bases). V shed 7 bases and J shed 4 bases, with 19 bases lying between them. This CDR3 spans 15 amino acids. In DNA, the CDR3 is TGTGCCAGCACCGCGGGGCGGTCGAGGGTAGAGACCCAGTACTTC. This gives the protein CASTAGRSRVETQYF.

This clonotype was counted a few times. The CDR3 loop is CASSVAGNEQFF. CDR3 DNA: TGTGCCAGCAGCGTAGCTGGCAATGAGCAGTTCTTC. The rearrangement links TRBV9 to TRBJ2-1; D is ambiguous. This CDR3 has 12 residues. CDR1 is SGDLS, CDR2 YYNGEE, per germline. V was shortened by 0 bases and J by 6 bases, with 4 bases between the two germline ends.

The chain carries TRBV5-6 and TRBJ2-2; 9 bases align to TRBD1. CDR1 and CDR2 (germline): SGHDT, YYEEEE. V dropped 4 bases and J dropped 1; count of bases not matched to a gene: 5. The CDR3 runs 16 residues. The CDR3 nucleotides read TGTGCCAGCAGCAGATCGACAGGGGGGAACACCGGGGAGCTGTTTTTT. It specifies CASSRSTGGNTGELFF.

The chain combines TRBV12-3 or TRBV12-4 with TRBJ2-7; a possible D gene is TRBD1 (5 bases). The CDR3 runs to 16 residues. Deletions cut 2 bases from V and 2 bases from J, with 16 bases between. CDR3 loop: CASSLMWGGSAYEQYF. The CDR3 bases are TGTGCCAGCAGTTTAATGTGGGGCGGTAGTGCCTACGAGCAGTACTTC.

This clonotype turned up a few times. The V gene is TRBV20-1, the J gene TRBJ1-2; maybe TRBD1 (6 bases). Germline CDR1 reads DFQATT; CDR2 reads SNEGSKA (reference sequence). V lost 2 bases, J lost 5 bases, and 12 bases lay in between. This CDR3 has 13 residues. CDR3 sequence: CSARQGQGYGYTF. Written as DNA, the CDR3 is TGCAGTGCTAGACAAGGGCAGGGGTATGGCTACACCTTC.

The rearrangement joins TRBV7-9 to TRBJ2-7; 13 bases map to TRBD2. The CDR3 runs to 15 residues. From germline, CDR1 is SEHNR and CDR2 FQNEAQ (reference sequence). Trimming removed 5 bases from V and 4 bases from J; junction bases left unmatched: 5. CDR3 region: CASSRTSGRLYEQYF. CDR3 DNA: TGTGCCAGCAGCCGGACTAGCGGGAGATTGTACGAGCAGTACTTC.

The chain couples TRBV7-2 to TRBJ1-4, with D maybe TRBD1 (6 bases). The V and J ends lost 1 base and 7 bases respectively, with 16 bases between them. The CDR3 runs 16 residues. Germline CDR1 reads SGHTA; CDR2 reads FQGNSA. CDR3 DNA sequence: TGTGCCAGCAGCTTAGACCCAGCGGGGGCTCTTGAAAAACTGTTTTTT. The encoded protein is CASSLDPAGALEKLFF.

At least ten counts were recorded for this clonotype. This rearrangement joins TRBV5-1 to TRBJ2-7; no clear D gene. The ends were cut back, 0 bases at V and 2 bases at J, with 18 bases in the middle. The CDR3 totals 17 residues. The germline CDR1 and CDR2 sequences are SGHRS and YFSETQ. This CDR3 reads CASSLVAPFLQPYEQYF. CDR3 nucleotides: TGCGCCAGCAGCTTGGTCGCCCCTTTCTTACAGCCCTACGAGCAGTACTTC. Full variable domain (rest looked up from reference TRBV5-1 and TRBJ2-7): KAGVTQTPRYLIKTRGQQVTLSCSPISGHRSVSWYQQTPGQGLQFLFEYFSETQRNKGNFPGRFSGRQFSNSRSEMNVSTLELGDSALYLCASSLVAPFLQPYEQYFGPGTRLTVT.

CDR3 amino acids: CASSSEAPGEQYF. DNA of the CDR3: TGTGCCAGCAGTTCGGAGGCCCCTGGGGAGCAGTACTTC. The chain is built from TRBV12-3 or TRBV12-4 and TRBJ2-7, with D perhaps matching TRBD2 (5 bases). This CDR3 spans 13 amino acids. V gave up 4 bases and J gave up 7 bases, with 14 bases separating them.

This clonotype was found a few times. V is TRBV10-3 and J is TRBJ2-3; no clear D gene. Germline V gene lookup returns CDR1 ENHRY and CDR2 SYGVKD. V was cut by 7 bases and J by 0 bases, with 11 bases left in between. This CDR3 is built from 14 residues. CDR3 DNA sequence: TGTGCCATCACCCTGACCCAGAGCACAGATACGCAGTATTTT. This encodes CAITLTQSTDTQYF.

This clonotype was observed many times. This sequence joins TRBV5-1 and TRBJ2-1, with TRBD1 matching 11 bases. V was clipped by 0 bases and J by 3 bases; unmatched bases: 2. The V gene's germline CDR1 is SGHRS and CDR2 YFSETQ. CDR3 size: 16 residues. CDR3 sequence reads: CASSLAGTGGYNEQFF. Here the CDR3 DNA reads TGCGCCAGCAGCTTGGCCGGGACAGGGGGCTACAATGAGCAGTTCTTC.

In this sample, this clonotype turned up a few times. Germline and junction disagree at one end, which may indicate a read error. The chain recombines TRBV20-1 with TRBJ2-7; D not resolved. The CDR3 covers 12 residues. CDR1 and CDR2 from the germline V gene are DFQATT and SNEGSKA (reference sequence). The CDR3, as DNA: TGCAGTGCTAGATCCGGGTCCTACGTGCAGTACTTC. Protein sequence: CSARSGSYVQYF.

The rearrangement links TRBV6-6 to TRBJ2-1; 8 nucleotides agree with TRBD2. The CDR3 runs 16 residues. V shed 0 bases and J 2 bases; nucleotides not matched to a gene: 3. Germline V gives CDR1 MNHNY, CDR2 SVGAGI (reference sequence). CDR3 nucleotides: TGTGCCAGCAGTTACTCGTACGGGAGGGCCTACAATGAGCAGTTCTTC. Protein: CASSYSYGRAYNEQFF.